The 26 T cell receptor beta chains reported below all come from one sample, sequenced in a study of shared T cell receptors in the human thymus. Method: immunoSEQ multiplex PCR; TCRdb's copy keeps in-frame clones and lacks some. The data show 450,000 to 650,000 clones, around 82% seen once. This sample also appeared in a second study, on human thymus T cells.

Specimen: thymocytes. The receptors here all came from a boy under two years old with a congenital heart defect.

This clone has just a few counts. The CDR3 sequence: CASSLSGTSWEPTADTQYF. CDR3 nucleotide sequence: TGTGCCAGCAGCTTATCGGGGACTAGCTGGGAACCCACCGCAGATACGCAGTATTTT. This sequence joins TRBV11-2 and TRBJ2-3; 9 bases are a match to TRBD2. This CDR3 has 19 residues. CDR1 and CDR2 (germline): SGHAT, FQNNGV. The V and J ends lost 2 bases and 4 bases, in that order; junction bases with no gene match: 16.

This chain uses TRBV5-1 with TRBJ1-1; 9 bases agree with TRBD1. This CDR3 has 15 amino acids. Trimming removed 5 bases from V and 1 base from J; junction bases left unmatched: 6. CDR1 SGHRS and CDR2 YFSETQ come from the germline V gene. CDR3 in amino acids: CASSSDRGPNTEAFF. CDR3 in DNA: TGCGCCAGCAGTTCGGACAGGGGACCGAACACTGAAGCTTTCTTT.

The chain employs TRBV6-1 and TRBJ2-2, with 8 bases lining up with TRBD2. Germline CDR1 MNHNS, CDR2 SASEGT. V dropped 5 bases and J dropped 0; count of bases not matched to a gene: 2. CDR3 length equals 15 residues. CDR3 region: CASSLAGSNTGELFF. The CDR3 bases are TGTGCCAGCAGTCTAGCGGGTTCGAACACCGGGGAGCTGTTTTTT.

V is TRBV27 and J is TRBJ2-1, with TRBD1 matching over 8 bases. This CDR3 contains 18 residues. Germline values: CDR1 MNHEY, CDR2 SMNVEV (reference sequence). V shed 3 bases and J 6 bases; nucleotides not matched to a gene: 16. The CDR3 DNA is TGTGCCAGCAGTTTGGCGAACCAGGGGACAGGAAAAGTCAATGAGCAGTTCTTC. Encoded protein: CASSLANQGTGKVNEQFF.

V usage is TRBV18 and J usage is TRBJ2-4; 11 nucleotides agree with TRBD2. Looked up from germline, CDR1 is KGHSH and CDR2 is LQKENI. J was trimmed by 6 bases and V by 0 bases; bases with no gene match: 7. The CDR3 loop spans 17 amino acids. DNA of the CDR3: TGTGCCAGCTCACCACCAACTAGCGGGAGTGGGAGAAACATTCAGTACTTC. Translation: CASSPPTSGSGRNIQYF.

This clone showed up just a few times. This rearrangement joins TRBV11-2 to TRBJ2-3; D is undetermined. Trimming shortened V by 5 bases and J by 6 bases, and 6 bases separated the two germline ends. Germline assignment: CDR1 SGHAT and CDR2 FQNNGV. The CDR3 loop spans 11 amino acids. The chain's CDR3 is CASSPRDTQYF. CDR3 bases: TGTGCCAGCAGCCCTCGGGATACGCAGTATTTT.

V usage is TRBV4-3 and J usage is TRBJ2-1, with 7 bases that match TRBD2. Per the germline V gene, CDR1 is LGHNA and CDR2 is YSLEER. There are 18 residues in the CDR3. V was clipped by 0 bases and J by 3 bases; unmatched bases: 11. The CDR3 nucleotides are TGCGCCAGCAGCCAAGATTCTAGATCGGCTAGCGGCTACAATGAGCAGTTCTTC. This encodes CASSQDSRSASGYNEQFF.

This chain links TRBV5-1 with TRBJ2-4; 12 bases fit TRBD2. V was clipped by 5 bases and J by 0 bases; unmatched bases: 3. The CDR3 consists of 16 residues. Germline lookup yields CDR1 SGHRS and CDR2 YFSETQ. The CDR3 sequence: CASRKTSGRAKNIQYF. CDR3 nucleotides: TGCGCCAGCAGGAAGACTAGCGGGAGAGCCAAAAACATTCAGTACTTC.

The chain recombines TRBV11-2 with TRBJ2-7, with 7 nucleotides matching TRBD1. The V segment lost 2 bases and the J segment 2 bases; nucleotides outside the gene matches: 9. Per the germline V gene, CDR1 is SGHAT and CDR2 is FQNNGV. The CDR3 consists of 16 residues. For the CDR3, the DNA is TGTGCCAGCAGCTTAAGTGGACAGGCCTTTCCCTACGAGCAGTACTTC. Its protein product is CASSLSGQAFPYEQYF.

This chain links TRBV6-1 with TRBJ2-3; maybe TRBD2 (6 bases). The V gene lost 4 bases and the J gene lost 2 bases, with 10 bases spanning the gap. In germline, CDR1 is MNHNS, CDR2 SASEGT. The CDR3 runs 14 residues. CDR3 sequence: CASSVGGNTDTQYF. As DNA, the CDR3 is TGTGCCAGCAGTGTCGGCGGGAACACAGATACGCAGTATTTT.

The genes are TRBV6-1 and TRBJ1-5, with D tentatively TRBD1 (6 bases). V lost 7 bases to trimming and J lost 2 bases, with 12 bases between them. The CDR3 length is 14 residues. Per germline, CDR1 MNHNS and CDR2 SASEGT. CDR3 protein: CASKKGGGNQPQHF. The DNA for the CDR3 is TGTGCCAGCAAGAAGGGGGGGGGCAATCAGCCCCAGCATTTT.

This clone was picked up a small number of times. The chain combines TRBV7-6 with TRBJ1-3, with 10 nucleotides matching TRBD1. V was clipped by 3 bases and J by 2 bases; unmatched bases: 1. Germline V CDR1 and CDR2: SGHVS, FNYEAQ. This CDR3 spans 15 amino acids. This CDR3 is CASSFGTGAGNTIYF. CDR3 coding DNA: TGTGCCAGCAGCTTCGGGACAGGGGCTGGAAACACCATATATTTT.

The chain links TRBV7-2 to TRBJ2-7; 11 bases are shared with TRBD2. CDR1 and CDR2 (germline): SGHTA, FQGNSA. The trim removed 5 bases at V and 3 bases at J, leaving 6 bases unmatched. The CDR3 has 15 amino acids. Here the CDR3 reads CASSQTSGRGYEQYF. CDR3 nucleotide sequence: TGTGCCAGCAGCCAAACTAGCGGGAGAGGCTACGAGCAGTACTTC.

The rearrangement joins TRBV12-5 to TRBJ2-1, with TRBD2 matching 14 bases. Looked up from germline, CDR1 is LGHNT and CDR2 is FRNRAP. The V gene end was trimmed by 5 bases and the J gene end by 4 bases; junction bases not matched to a gene: 19. The CDR3 runs 21 residues. The CDR3 nucleotides read TGTGCTAGTGGTCCCCTGGATTCCGGGACTAGCGGGAGAACGGGATACAATGAGCAGTTCTTC. Its protein product is CASGPLDSGTSGRTGYNEQFF.

V is TRBV5-6 and J is TRBJ2-1, with TRBD1 as a possible D gene (6 bases). The CDR3 is 14 amino acids. Germline assignment: CDR1 SGHDT and CDR2 YYEEEE. Trimming pared 4 bases from V and 4 bases from J, leaving 12 bases between. This CDR3 is CASSGTTEYNEQFF. CDR3 in DNA: TGTGCCAGCAGCGGGACAACGGAGTACAATGAGCAGTTCTTC.

This sequence joins TRBV29-1 and TRBJ2-7; TRBD2 matches at 7 bases. The V gene end was trimmed by 7 bases and the J gene end by 4 bases; junction bases not matched to a gene: 4. Germline V gives CDR1 SQVTM, CDR2 ANQGSEA. This CDR3 has 11 residues. The CDR3 bases are TGCAGCGCTGGGACTATTTACGAGCAGTACTTC. This gives the protein CSAGTIYEQYF.

The chain uses TRBV4-3 and TRBJ1-5; TRBD1 matches at 7 bases. The V gene's germline CDR1 is LGHNA and CDR2 YSLEER. V lost 0 bases to trimming and J lost 4 bases; unmatched junction nucleotides: 3. The CDR3 is made up of 15 amino acids. The CDR3 DNA reads as TGCGCCAGCAGCCAAGAAAAACAGGGGAATCAGCCCCAGCATTTT. This gives the protein CASSQEKQGNQPQHF.

The chain links TRBV15 to TRBJ1-2; D is uncertain. V was clipped by 0 bases and J by 0 bases, with 5 bases between them. CDR1 LNHNV and CDR2 YYDKDF come from the germline V gene (reference sequence). The CDR3 consists of 14 residues. CDR3 coding DNA: TGTGCCACCAGCAGAGATCGGGCTAACTATGGCTACACCTTC. This sequence encodes CATSRDRANYGYTF.

This clone was seen a few times. V and J are TRBV27 and TRBJ2-5; 9 bases line up with TRBD1. Germline trimming cut 6 bases from V and 3 bases from J; bases unmatched to any gene: 8. The CDR3 covers 15 residues. Looked up from germline, CDR1 is MNHEY and CDR2 is SMNVEV (reference sequence). The CDR3, as DNA: TGTGCCAGCAGCACCCGGGACAGGGTAGAAGAGACCCAGTACTTC. Protein: CASSTRDRVEETQYF.

The rearrangement joins TRBV6-4 to TRBJ2-5; 7 positions agree with TRBD2. The CDR3 totals 19 residues. The trim removed 0 bases at V and 0 bases at J, leaving 13 bases unmatched. Germline CDR1 is MRHNA and CDR2 is SNTAGT. The CDR3 coding sequence is TGTGCCAGCAGTGACTCGACCTTTATGGCTAGCGGTTACCAAGAGACCCAGTACTTC. As protein: CASSDSTFMASGYQETQYF.

This clone appeared a single time. The chain uses TRBV28 and TRBJ2-3; 7 bases are shared with TRBD1. CDR3 length: 14 residues. Trimming at V came to 6 bases and at J to 2 bases, leaving 5 bases not matched to a gene. Germline CDR1 reads MDHEN; CDR2 reads SYDVKM. DNA of the CDR3: TGTGCCAGCAGGGACAGGCCTACCACAGATACGCAGTATTTT. It translates to CASRDRPTTDTQYF.

The table lists this clone with a few counts. J is TRBJ2-1 and V is TRBV5-6, with 7 bases matching TRBD2. The V gene end was trimmed by 1 base and the J gene end by 9 bases; junction bases not matched to a gene: 10. CDR1 is SGHDT and CDR2 is YYEEEE in the germline V gene. This CDR3 has 15 residues. The CDR3 sequence is CASSLIRGVSGEQFF. DNA of the CDR3: TGTGCCAGCAGCTTGATTCGGGGGGTAAGTGGTGAGCAGTTCTTC.

The chain joins TRBV27 to TRBJ1-5; TRBD1 matches 9 bases. Germline V gene data show CDR1 as MNHEY and CDR2 as SMNVEV (reference sequence). The CDR3 consists of 17 residues. The V and J ends lost 4 bases and 1 base, in that order; junction bases with no gene match: 8. The CDR3 is CASSSGQGSESNQPQHF. CDR3 DNA: TGTGCCAGCAGTTCAGGACAGGGGTCGGAGAGCAATCAGCCCCAGCATTTT.

The CDR3 loop is CASSPPVQQEGTQYF. The CDR3 nucleotides read TGTGCCAGCTCACCACCGGTACAACAGGAGGGGACCCAGTACTTC. This chain uses TRBV18 with TRBJ2-5, with D tentatively TRBD2 (6 bases). In germline, CDR1 is KGHSH, CDR2 LQKENI. V was cut by 0 bases and J by 7 bases, with 15 bases left in between. This CDR3 region has 15 residues.

The V and J genes are TRBV30 and TRBJ2-7; 14 bases fit TRBD2. The CDR3 is 18 residues long. V lost 0 bases, J lost 2 bases, and 9 bases stayed unmatched. Germline values: CDR1 GTSNPN, CDR2 SVGIG (reference sequence). The DNA of the CDR3 is TGTGCCTGGAGTGTATCCTCAGCGGGACTAGCGGGAGCCTACGAGCAGTACTTC. This encodes CAWSVSSAGLAGAYEQYF.

This clone showed up just once. J is TRBJ2-7 and V is TRBV7-9; 10 bases line up with TRBD2. This CDR3 comprises 14 residues. CDR1 is SEHNR and CDR2 is FQNEAQ in the germline V gene (reference sequence). V lost 2 bases and J lost 5; bases outside the gene matches: 3. CDR3 in DNA: TGTGCCAGCAGCTTACGGACTAGCGGAGACGAGCAGTACTTC. Translating it yields CASSLRTSGDEQYF.